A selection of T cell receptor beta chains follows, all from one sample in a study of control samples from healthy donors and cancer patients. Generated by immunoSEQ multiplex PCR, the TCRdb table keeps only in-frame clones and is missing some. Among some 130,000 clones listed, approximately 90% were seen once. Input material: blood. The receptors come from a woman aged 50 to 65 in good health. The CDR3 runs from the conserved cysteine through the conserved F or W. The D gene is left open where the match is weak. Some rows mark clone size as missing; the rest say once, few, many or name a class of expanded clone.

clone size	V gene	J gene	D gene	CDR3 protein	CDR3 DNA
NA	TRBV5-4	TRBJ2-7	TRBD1	CASSGQGTPYEQYF	TGTGCCAGCAGCGGACAGGGAACCCCCTACGAGCAGTACTTC
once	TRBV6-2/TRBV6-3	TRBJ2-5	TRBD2	CASSYLAGGSPGTQYF	TGTGCCAGCAGTTACTTAGCGGGGGGATCCCCTGGGACCCAGTACTTC
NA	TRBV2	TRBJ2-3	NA	CASTLLALSTDTQYF	TGTGCCAGCACCCTCCTAGCGCTAAGCACAGATACGCAGTATTTT
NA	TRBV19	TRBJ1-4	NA	CASGELHEKLFF	TGTGCCTCTGGGGAGCTCCATGAAAAACTGTTTTTT
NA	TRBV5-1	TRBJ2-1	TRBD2	CASSFVGIAGVYNEQFF	TGCGCCAGCAGCTTTGTGGGTATAGCGGGAGTCTACAATGAGCAGTTCTTC
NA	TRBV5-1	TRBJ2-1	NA	CASSWDFGGAYNEQFF	TGCGCCAGCAGCTGGGACTTTGGGGGAGCCTACAATGAGCAGTTCTTC
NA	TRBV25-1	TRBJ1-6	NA	CASTRDRSYNSPLHF	TGTGCCAGCACCAGGGATCGCTCCTATAATTCACCCCTCCACTTT
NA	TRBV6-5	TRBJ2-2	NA	CASSLGAGELFF	TGTGCCAGCAGCCTTGGGGCCGGGGAGCTGTTTTTT
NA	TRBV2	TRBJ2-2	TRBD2	CASSEVAGGSGELFF	TGTGCCAGCAGTGAAGTAGCGGGGGGGTCCGGGGAGCTGTTTTTT
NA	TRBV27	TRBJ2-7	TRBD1	CASSPGTGGYEQYF	TGTGCCAGCAGTCCTGGGACAGGGGGCTACGAGCAGTACTTC
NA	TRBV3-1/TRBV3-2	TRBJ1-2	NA	CASSPQSKGGPGYTF	TGTGCCAGCAGCCCTCAATCAAAGGGTGGGCCTGGCTACACCTTC
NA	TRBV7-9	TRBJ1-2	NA	CASGSQGRGDGYTF	TGTGCCAGCGGGAGCCAAGGAAGAGGAGATGGCTACACCTTC
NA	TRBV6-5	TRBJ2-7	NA	CASSSGHQTYEQYF	TGTGCCAGCAGTTCTGGACACCAAACCTACGAGCAGTACTTC
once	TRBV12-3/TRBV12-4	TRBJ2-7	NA	CASSRQTYEQYF	TGTGCCAGCAGCCGACAGACCTACGAGCAGTACTTC
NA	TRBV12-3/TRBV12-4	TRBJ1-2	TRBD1	CASSFGTGRGYTF	TGTGCCAGCAGTTTCGGGACAGGTCGTGGCTACACCTTC
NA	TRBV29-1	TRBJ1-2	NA	CSVEDPPYGYTF	TGCAGCGTTGAAGATCCCCCCTATGGCTACACCTTC
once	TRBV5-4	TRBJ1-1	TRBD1	CASGNIQGQGGTEAFF	TGTGCCAGCGGAAACATACAGGGGCAAGGGGGCACTGAAGCTTTCTTT
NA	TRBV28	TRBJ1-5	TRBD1	CASSLDRGRSQPQHF	TGTGCCAGCAGCCTAGACAGGGGTCGGTCCCAGCCCCAGCATTTT
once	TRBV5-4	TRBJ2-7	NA	CASSLDNGQGYEQYF	TGTGCCAGCAGCTTGGACAACGGCCAGGGCTACGAGCAGTACTTC
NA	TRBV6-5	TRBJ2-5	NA	CASSYGETQYF	TGTGCCAGCAGTTACGGGGAGACCCAGTACTTC
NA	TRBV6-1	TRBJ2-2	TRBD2	CASSEVIAGGFTLITGELFF	TGTGCCAGCAGTGAAGTCATAGCGGGAGGATTTACGCTCATCACCGGGGAGCTGTTTTTT
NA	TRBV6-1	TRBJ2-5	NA	CASSEGVAETQYF	TGTGCCAGCAGTGAAGGGGTTGCGGAGACCCAGTACTTC
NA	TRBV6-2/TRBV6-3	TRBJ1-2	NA	CASSPRPPWGYTF	TGTGCCAGCAGTCCCCGCCCGCCTTGGGGCTACACCTTC
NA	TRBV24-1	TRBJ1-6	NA	CATSEPRTYLYNSPLHF	TGTGCCACCAGTGAACCCCGCACTTATCTTTATAATTCACCCCTCCACTTT
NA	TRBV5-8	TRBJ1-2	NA	CASRPVPKAGYTF	TGTGCCAGCAGACCGGTTCCTAAGGCGGGCTACACCTTC
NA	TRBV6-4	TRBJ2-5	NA	CASSDSPGKGQETQYF	TGTGCCAGCAGTGACTCTCCGGGAAAGGGCCAAGAGACCCAGTACTTC
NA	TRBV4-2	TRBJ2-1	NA	CASSHVWDVYNEQFF	TGTGCCAGCAGCCACGTGTGGGACGTTTACAATGAGCAGTTCTTC
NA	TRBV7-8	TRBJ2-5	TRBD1	CASSETGLVQETQYF	TGTGCCAGCAGCGAGACAGGGCTCGTACAAGAGACCCAGTACTTC
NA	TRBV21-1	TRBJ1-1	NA	CASSKGAQDRPIDTEAFF	TGTGCCAGCAGCAAAGGGGCCCAGGACAGGCCGATAGACACTGAAGCTTTCTTT
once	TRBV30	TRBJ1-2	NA	CAWRMGYGYTF	TGTGCCTGGAGGATGGGCTATGGCTACACCTTC
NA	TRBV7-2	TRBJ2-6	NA	CASSRSTGSGANVLTF	TGTGCCAGCAGCCGCTCCACGGGGTCGGGGGCCAACGTCCTGACTTTC
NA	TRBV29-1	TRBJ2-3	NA	CSVEDFLQGLSRSWSTDTQYF	TGCAGCGTTGAAGACTTTCTACAGGGCTTATCTCGTTCCTGGTCCACAGATACGCAGTATTTT
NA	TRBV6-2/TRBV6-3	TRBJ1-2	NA	CASSPRASPARGSGYTF	TGTGCCAGCAGCCCTAGGGCTAGCCCCGCCAGGGGAAGTGGCTACACCTTC
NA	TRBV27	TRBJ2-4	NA	CASSPSSVTKNIQYF	TGTGCCAGCAGCCCGAGTTCAGTCACTAAAAACATTCAGTACTTC
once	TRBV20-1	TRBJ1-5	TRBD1	CSASGTGVAGQPQHF	TGCAGTGCTAGTGGGACAGGGGTTGCAGGGCAGCCCCAGCATTTT
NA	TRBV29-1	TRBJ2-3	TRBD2	CSCVRGADTQYF	TGCAGTTGTGTTCGGGGGGCAGATACGCAGTATTTT